One and the same sample provided the 10 T cell receptor beta chains below, sequenced in a study of cytomegalovirus exposure and HLA in healthy donors. Use of 60 Vbeta and 13 Jbeta primers characterized the PCR. Sequencing used immunoSEQ multiplex PCR; TCRdb keeps in-frame clones, though not all of them. The repertoire holds about 200,000 clones, with 75% to 85% as singletons. The sequencing input was PBMCs. The receptors were sampled from a male donor in good health and CMV-seropositive.

The V and J genes are TRBV7-5 and TRBJ2-3; the D call of TRBD2 is as the table states it, not checked on the DNA. TRBV7-5 is recorded as a pseudogene. The CDR3 covers 14 residues. The CDR3 loop is CVRARLAGTDTQYF. The CDR3 bases are TGTGTCAGAGCCCGACTAGCGGGGACAGATACGCAGTATTTT.

The chain joins TRBV4-1 to TRBJ1-4; 7 nucleotides align to TRBD1. Germline values: CDR1 MGHRA, CDR2 YSYEKL. The V gene end was trimmed by 1 base and the J gene end by 4 bases; junction bases not matched to a gene: 6. The CDR3 consists of 16 residues. The chain's CDR3 is CASSQGWGQSNEKLFF. The DNA of the CDR3 is TGCGCCAGCAGCCAAGGCTGGGGACAGAGTAATGAAAAACTGTTTTTT.

The CDR3 DNA reads TGTGCCAGCAGCTTGACCGGACAGGGTACCATATATTTT. This gives the protein CASSLTGQGTIYF. The chain links TRBV11-2 to TRBJ1-3, with 8 bases identical to TRBD1. V lost 3 bases to trimming and J lost 10 bases; unmatched junction nucleotides: 5. The CDR3 has 13 residues. CDR1 is SGHAT and CDR2 is FQNNGV in the germline V gene.

This CDR3 reads CASSLAGGTYNEQFF. CDR3 bases: TGTGCCAGCAGCCTAGCGGGAGGTACCTACAATGAGCAGTTCTTC. This chain connects TRBV7-3 to TRBJ2-1, with 11 bases matching TRBD2. The CDR3 runs to 15 residues. V was pared by 5 bases and J by 2 bases, with 2 bases of the junction left unmatched. CDR1 and CDR2 (germline): SGHTA, FQGTGA. Based on the CDR3 plus reference TRBV7-3 and TRBJ2-1, the full variable domain is GAGVSQTPSNKVTEKGKYVELRCDPISGHTALYWYRQSLGQGPEFLIYFQGTGAADDSGLPNDRFFAVRPEGSVSTLKIQRTERGDSAVYLCASSLAGGTYNEQFFGPGTRLTVL.

For this clone: Its ends do not fully match the called genes, so a read error is possible. The chain's CDR3 is CSSSLGFLPGEIQETQYF. Here the CDR3 DNA reads TGTTCCAGCAGCCTCGGGTTTTTACCGGGGGAAATCCAAGAGACCCAGTACTTC. The chain is built from TRBV7-9 and TRBJ2-5; perhaps TRBD2 as D (6 bases). In germline, CDR1 is SEHNR, CDR2 FQNEAQ (reference sequence). This CDR3 has 18 amino acids.

The chain uses TRBV27 and TRBJ2-1; D is perhaps TRBD1 (6 bases). The CDR3 consists of 15 residues. Germline CDR1 MNHEY, CDR2 SMNVEV (reference sequence). Between the trimmed V and J ends, which lost 0 bases and 6 bases, there was a span of 12 bases. The CDR3 loop reads CASSLSGQLGNEQFF. The CDR3 DNA follows: TGTGCCAGCAGTTTATCTGGACAGTTAGGCAATGAGCAGTTCTTC.

The chain has TRBV13 and TRBJ2-3; TRBD2 is a possible D gene (5 bases). Germline V gene data show CDR1 as PRHDT and CDR2 as FYEKMQ (reference sequence). The CDR3 spans 16 residues. V lost 4 bases and J lost 4, with 18 bases in between. The CDR3 here is CASSSPERLRADTQYF. DNA for the CDR3: TGTGCCAGCAGCTCCCCCGAGCGGTTAAGGGCAGATACGCAGTATTTT.

The chain carries TRBV4-2 and TRBJ2-6, with D perhaps TRBD1 (5 bases). The CDR3 sequence is 18 residues long. Germline CDR1 and CDR2: LGHNA and YNFKEQ. V lost 0 bases and J lost 3, with 15 bases in between. The CDR3 here is CASSQDPGGAGGANVLTF. The CDR3, as DNA: TGTGCCAGCAGCCAAGATCCGGGTGGGGCAGGTGGGGCCAACGTCCTGACTTTC.

A word on this clone: A read error may produce the germline difference seen at one junction end. This sequence joins TRBV7-7 and TRBJ2-2; 7 positions match TRBD2. The CDR3 is 16 amino acids. The germline V gene encodes CDR1 SSHAT and CDR2 FNYEAQ (reference sequence). CDR3 nucleotide sequence: TGTGCTAGCAGCACCCTCGGGCGGGAGTTGACCGGGGAGCTGTTTTTT. As protein: CASSTLGRELTGELFF.

J is TRBJ2-5 and V is TRBV2, with 7 bases lining up with TRBD2. This CDR3 has 14 amino acids. The V segment lost 7 bases and the J segment 2 bases; nucleotides outside the gene matches: 7. Germline V lookup: CDR1 SNHLY, CDR2 FYNNEI. The CDR3 loop reads CASKIGLGQETQYF. CDR3 nucleotides: TGTGCCAGCAAAATCGGACTAGGACAAGAGACCCAGTACTTC.